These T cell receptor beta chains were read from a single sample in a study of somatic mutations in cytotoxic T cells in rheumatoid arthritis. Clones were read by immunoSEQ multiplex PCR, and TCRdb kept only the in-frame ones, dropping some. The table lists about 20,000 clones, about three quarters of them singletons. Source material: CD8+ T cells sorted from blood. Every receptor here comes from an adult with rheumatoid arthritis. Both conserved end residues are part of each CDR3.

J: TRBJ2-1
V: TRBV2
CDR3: CASIPGSYDEQFF

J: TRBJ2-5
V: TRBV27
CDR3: CASSLSFATGGRGETQYF

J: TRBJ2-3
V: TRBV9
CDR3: CASSEGTGGRDTQYF

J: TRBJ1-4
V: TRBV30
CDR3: CAWSVPESTNEKLFF

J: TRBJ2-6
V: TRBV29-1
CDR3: CSVEQMRGSGANVLTF

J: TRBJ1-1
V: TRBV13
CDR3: CASSLPSLNTEAFF

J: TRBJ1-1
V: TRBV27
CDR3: CASIYPKDGTKAFF

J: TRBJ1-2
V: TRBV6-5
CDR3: CASSLVGYGYTF

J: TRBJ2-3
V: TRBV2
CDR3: CATRTGLVTDTQYF

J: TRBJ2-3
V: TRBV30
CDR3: CAWIIEAATSLVPTDTQYF

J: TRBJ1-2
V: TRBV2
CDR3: CAGRDSRKLANYGYTF

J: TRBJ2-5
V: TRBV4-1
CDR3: CASSRGQVQETQYF

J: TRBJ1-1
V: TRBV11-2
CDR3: CASSSRGGKAFF

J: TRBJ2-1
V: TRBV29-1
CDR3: CSVLDRNEQFF

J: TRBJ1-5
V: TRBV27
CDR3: CASSRGNQPQHF

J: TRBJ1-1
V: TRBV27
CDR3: CASIGGGTEAFF

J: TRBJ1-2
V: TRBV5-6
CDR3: CASSLGSWGELNYGYTF

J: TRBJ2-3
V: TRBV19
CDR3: CASSKGLLTDTQYF

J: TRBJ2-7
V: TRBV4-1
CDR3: CASSTSGTGNYEQYF

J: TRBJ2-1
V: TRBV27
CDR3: CASSLLSGGANEQFF

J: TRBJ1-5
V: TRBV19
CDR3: CASSPTGGTQPQHF

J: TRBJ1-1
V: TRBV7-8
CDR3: CASSPPGRGLGAEAFF

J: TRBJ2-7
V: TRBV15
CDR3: CATSRDLWVYEQYF

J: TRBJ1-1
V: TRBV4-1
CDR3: CASSLPGNTEAFF

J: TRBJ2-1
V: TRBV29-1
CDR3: CSVEDLGAEQFF

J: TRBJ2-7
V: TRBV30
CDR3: CAWSDESGRALLGQYF

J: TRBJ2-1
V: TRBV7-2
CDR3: CASSSVGTGDEQFF

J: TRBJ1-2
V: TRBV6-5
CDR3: CASTTDSYGYTF

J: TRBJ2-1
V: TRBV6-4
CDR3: CASSDSAGMDPNEQFF

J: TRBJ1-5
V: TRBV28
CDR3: CASSLGESNQPQHF

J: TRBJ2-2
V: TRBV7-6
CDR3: CASSLQPDTGELFF

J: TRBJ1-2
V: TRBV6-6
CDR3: CASTSAEGYTF

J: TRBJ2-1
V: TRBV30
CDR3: CAWSGGDEQFF

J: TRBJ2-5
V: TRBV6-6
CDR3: CASSKTGSHHF

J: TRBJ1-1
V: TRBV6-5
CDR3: CASSSSGAAEAFF

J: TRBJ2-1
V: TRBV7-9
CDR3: CASSLVGYSYNEQFF

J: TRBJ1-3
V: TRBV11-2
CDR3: CASSLDRTSSSGNTIYF

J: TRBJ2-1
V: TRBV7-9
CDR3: CASSPPLSGAEDEQFF

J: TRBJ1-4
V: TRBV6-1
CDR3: CASSESTGGNEKLFF

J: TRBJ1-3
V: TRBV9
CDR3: CASSVGPAEFSGNTIYF

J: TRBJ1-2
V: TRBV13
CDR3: CASSLETTGGYTF

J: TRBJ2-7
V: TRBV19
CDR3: CASSSGYEQYF

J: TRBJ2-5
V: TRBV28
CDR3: CASSELQGGAQYF

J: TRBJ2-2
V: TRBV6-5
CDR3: CASSPTGVSGELFF

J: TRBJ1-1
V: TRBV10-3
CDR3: CAISESVALGNTEAFF

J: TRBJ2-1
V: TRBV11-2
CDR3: CASSFYNEQFF

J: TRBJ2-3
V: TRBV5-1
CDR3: CASSPPAGEGTDTQYF

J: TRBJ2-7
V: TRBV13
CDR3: CASSLGGGSDEQYF

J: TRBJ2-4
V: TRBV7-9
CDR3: CASSSTNARNIQYF

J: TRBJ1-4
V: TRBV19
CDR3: CASKNEHGLIEKLFF

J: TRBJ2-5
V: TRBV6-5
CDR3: CASSYSPEETQYF